This T cell receptor (beta chain) was captured in a study of blood T cell repertoires in COVID-19. At the level of the study: Sites across the United States, Italy and Spain contributed samples from acute and convalescent COVID-19. The analysed material was cDNA or gDNA that came from T cells, B-cell-depleted T cells, or PBMCs.

The CDR3 has 15 amino acids. The germline gives CDR1 MNHEY, CDR2 SVGAGI. V was pared by 6 bases and J by 2 bases, with 14 bases between. Clones were sequenced by immunoSEQ multiplex PCR, and TCRdb holds only the in-frame ones, with some missing. The table lists some 250,000 clones, 86% of them singletons. V usage is TRBV6-5 and J usage is TRBJ1-5; D unclear. The receptor's source is an elderly man with acute or convalescent COVID-19. The source material was peripheral blood. This CDR3 reads CASSSERRGNQPQHF. The DNA for the CDR3 is TGTGCCAGCAGCTCTGAACGCCGGGGCAATCAGCCCCAGCATTTT.